Presented here are 27 T cell receptor beta chains from one specimen sequenced in a study of blood T cell repertoires in COVID-19. Clones were sequenced by immunoSEQ multiplex PCR, and TCRdb holds only the in-frame ones, with some missing. The top ten hold 15% to 20% of the sample, which has some 170,000 clones, 90% seen once. Input material: peripheral blood. The receptors come from a man in his sixties with active or convalescent COVID-19.

V and J are TRBV10-2 and TRBJ1-3; 7 nucleotides agree with TRBD1. This CDR3 contains 14 residues. The junction had 2 bases not matched to a gene; V was cut back by 5 bases and J by 1 base. Germline assignment: CDR1 WSHSY and CDR2 SAAADI. In DNA, the CDR3 is TGCGCCAGCAGTCAACAGGGGTCTGGAAACACCATATATTTT. Protein: CASSQQGSGNTIYF.

The genes are TRBV11-2 and TRBJ1-6; 7 nucleotides align to TRBD1. Germline-derived CDR1 and CDR2 are SGHAT and FQNNGV. This CDR3 region has 15 residues. With 5 bases clipped from V and 3 bases from J, the junction kept 4 bases outside the gene matches. The CDR3 protein is CASSTWTGYNSPLHF. The CDR3 DNA reads TGTGCCAGCAGCACTTGGACAGGCTATAATTCACCCCTCCACTTT. Based on the CDR3 plus reference TRBV11-2 and TRBJ1-6, the full variable domain is EAGVAQSPRYKIIEKRQSVAFWCNPISGHATLYWYQQILGQGPKLLIQFQNNGVVDDSQLPKDRFSAERLKGVDSTLKIQPAKLEDSAVYLCASSTWTGYNSPLHFGNGTRLTVT.

J is TRBJ1-2 and V is TRBV25-1; 9 bases agree with TRBD1. From germline, CDR1 is MGHDK and CDR2 SYGVNS. After removal of 2 bases from V and 14 bases from J, the junction contained 9 bases not matched to a gene. This CDR3 comprises 13 residues. As DNA, the CDR3 is TGTGCCAGCAGTGAACTTCTACAGGGGGCGTCTACCTTC. Translating it yields CASSELLQGASTF.

This clone was seen a handful of times. The genes are TRBV30 and TRBJ2-3; the D gene is possibly TRBD2 (6 bases). Germline values: CDR1 GTSNPN, CDR2 SVGIG (reference sequence). This CDR3 region has 12 residues. The germline V and J ends were trimmed by 8 bases and 1 base, with 10 bases remaining between them. CDR3 sequence: CALALGTDTQYF. CDR3 DNA: TGTGCCCTAGCGTTGGGCACAGATACGCAGTATTTT.

V is TRBV5-1 and J is TRBJ1-2; D perhaps matches TRBD1 (5 bases). The CDR3 is 13 amino acids. Trimming removed 5 bases from V and 6 bases from J, with 14 bases in between. Germline assignment: CDR1 SGHRS and CDR2 YFSETQ. Here the CDR3 reads CASSSRGLDGYTF. The CDR3 nucleotides are TGCGCCAGCAGTTCTAGGGGACTTGATGGCTACACCTTC. Supplemented by reference TRBV5-1 and TRBJ1-2, the full variable domain reads KAGVTQTPRYLIKTRGQQVTLSCSPISGHRSVSWYQQTPGQGLQFLFEYFSETQRNKGNFPGRFSGRQFSNSRSEMNVSTLELGDSALYLCASSSRGLDGYTFGSGTRLTVV.

V usage is TRBV16 and J usage is TRBJ2-7; the D gene is possibly TRBD1 (6 bases). There are 14 residues in the CDR3. Germline assignment: CDR1 KGHSY and CDR2 FQNENV. Trimming left V 2 bases short and J 3 bases short, with 11 bases between. CDR3 bases: TGTGCCAGCAGCCAACAGCGGACAGACTACGAGCAGTACTTC. The encoded protein is CASSQQRTDYEQYF.

The CDR3 DNA reads TGTGCCAGCAGTTACCCGGGACAGGGGGCCAATCAGCCCCAGCATTTT. It yields the protein CASSYPGQGANQPQHF. V is TRBV6-5 and J is TRBJ1-5, with 12 bases that match TRBD1. Germline trimming cut 2 bases from V and 3 bases from J; bases unmatched to any gene: 2. Per germline, CDR1 MNHEY and CDR2 SVGAGI. The CDR3 covers 16 residues.

This clone was counted a single time. V and J are TRBV6-2 or TRBV6-3 and TRBJ2-7; weak D call: TRBD2 (5 bases). This CDR3 spans 14 amino acids. Germline CDR1 is MNHEY and CDR2 is SVGEGT. V lost 2 bases and J lost 3, with 11 bases in between. CDR3 sequence (DNA): TGTGCCAGCAGTTACGGGAGCCAAGTCTACGAGCAGTACTTC. Translation gives CASSYGSQVYEQYF.

The rearrangement uses TRBV19 and TRBJ1-4; 10 bases line up with TRBD1. The V gene's germline CDR1 is LNHDA and CDR2 SQIVND (reference sequence). V lost 5 bases and J lost 6; bases outside the gene matches: 9. The CDR3 spans 16 residues. The CDR3 loop reads CASSVRQGARDEKLFF. In DNA, the CDR3 is TGTGCCAGTAGTGTACGACAGGGGGCCAGGGATGAAAAACTGTTTTTT.

The rearrangement uses TRBV5-1 and TRBJ2-7, with 9 positions matching TRBD1. V trimming: 2 bases; J trimming: 3 bases; junction bases outside the gene matches: 6. The CDR3 contains 15 residues. Germline V CDR1 and CDR2: SGHRS, YFSETQ. For the CDR3, the DNA is TGCGCCAGCAGCTTACAGGGGGCCCGTTTCTACGAGCAGTACTTC. Its protein is CASSLQGARFYEQYF.

The genes are TRBV27 and TRBJ1-5, with D perhaps TRBD1 (6 bases). The CDR3 is made up of 16 amino acids. The germline V and J ends were trimmed by 2 bases and 1 base, with 12 bases remaining between them. Per germline, CDR1 MNHEY and CDR2 SMNVEV (reference sequence). The CDR3 bases are TGTGCCAGCAGTTTAGTTCCCGACAGGAGCAATCAGCCCCAGCATTTT. It specifies CASSLVPDRSNQPQHF.

This clone was seen a handful of times. The chain couples TRBV25-1 to TRBJ1-3; the match to TRBD1 covers 10 bases. Per the germline V gene, CDR1 is MGHDK and CDR2 is SYGVNS. The CDR3 loop spans 17 amino acids. The V and J ends lost 1 base and 0 bases, in that order; junction bases with no gene match: 3. The CDR3 reads CASSEFGTGVSGNTIYF. The CDR3 DNA follows: TGTGCCAGCAGTGAATTTGGGACAGGGGTCTCTGGAAACACCATATATTTT.

J is TRBJ1-4 and V is TRBV5-1; 8 nucleotides align to TRBD1. V dropped 4 bases and J dropped 8; count of bases not matched to a gene: 10. The CDR3 is 15 residues long. The germline V gene has CDR1 SGHRS and CDR2 YFSETQ. This CDR3 is CASSLGQGLEEKLFF. The CDR3 nucleotides read TGCGCCAGCAGCCTAGGACAGGGATTGGAGGAAAAACTGTTTTTT.

The sample holds one count of this clone. The V and J genes are TRBV2 and TRBJ2-7, with 9 bases aligning to TRBD1. The junction had 6 bases not matched to a gene; V was cut back by 7 bases and J by 5 bases. The germline V gene has CDR1 SNHLY and CDR2 FYNNEI. This CDR3 spans 13 amino acids. CDR3 protein: CASKGQGFNEQYF. The DNA for the CDR3 is TGTGCCAGCAAGGGACAGGGTTTCAACGAGCAGTACTTC.

The chain uses TRBV5-4 and TRBJ2-2, with TRBD1 matching 7 bases. CDR3 length equals 19 residues. The germline V gene has CDR1 SGHNT and CDR2 YYREEE (reference sequence). V was pared by 3 bases and J by 0 bases, with 14 bases of the junction left unmatched. CDR3 in amino acids: CASSSDLTGTVANTGELFF. CDR3 DNA: TGTGCCAGCAGCTCCGATTTGACAGGGACAGTAGCGAACACCGGGGAGCTGTTTTTT.

This rearrangement joins TRBV5-4 to TRBJ2-5; 13 nucleotides match TRBD2. Per the germline V gene, CDR1 is SGHNT and CDR2 is YYREEE (reference sequence). J was trimmed by 1 base and V by 3 bases; bases with no gene match: 3. This CDR3 comprises 16 residues. This chain's CDR3 is CASSSGLAGVQETQYF. CDR3 in DNA: TGTGCCAGCAGCTCTGGACTAGCGGGAGTCCAAGAGACCCAGTACTTC.

The chain is built from TRBV5-6 and TRBJ2-2; 12 nucleotides line up with TRBD2. CDR1 and CDR2 (germline): SGHDT, YYEEEE. Unmatched junction bases numbered 5, after V lost 4 bases and J lost 7 bases. The length of the CDR3 is 15 residues. The CDR3 region has the DNA TGTGCCAGCAGCCTGACTAGCGGGAGAGACGGGGAGCTGTTTTTT. This sequence encodes CASSLTSGRDGELFF.

The chain joins TRBV5-4 to TRBJ1-4, with 8 bases aligning to TRBD1. Per germline, CDR1 SGHNT and CDR2 YYREEE (reference sequence). With V trimmed by 0 bases and J by 0 bases, 4 bases remained unmatched. The CDR3 spans 17 residues. CDR3: CASSLEADRATNEKLFF. CDR3 bases: TGTGCCAGCAGCTTGGAAGCGGACAGGGCAACTAATGAAAAACTGTTTTTT.

The count of this clone is one. The chain couples TRBV5-1 to TRBJ2-7; 11 bases agree with TRBD2. Germline V gene lookup returns CDR1 SGHRS and CDR2 YFSETQ. The CDR3 extends over 14 amino acids. Trimming cost V 5 bases and J 2 bases; bases outside gene matches: 3. This CDR3 is CASRRTSGPYEQYF. CDR3 DNA sequence: TGCGCCAGCAGAAGGACTAGCGGGCCCTACGAGCAGTACTTC.

The gene calls are TRBV7-2 and TRBJ2-7; TRBD1 matches at 11 bases. The germline V gene has CDR1 SGHTA and CDR2 FQGNSA. Germline trimming cut 4 bases from V and 3 bases from J; bases unmatched to any gene: 5. The CDR3 length is 15 residues. This CDR3 reads CASSSPGTGGYEQYF. The CDR3 nucleotides are TGTGCCAGCAGCTCACCCGGGACAGGGGGCTACGAGCAGTACTTC.

CDR3 in amino acids: CASSLDSGGGTDTQYF. CDR3 DNA sequence: TGCGCCAGCAGCTTGGACTCAGGGGGAGGCACAGATACGCAGTATTTT. The chain uses TRBV5-1 and TRBJ2-3, with TRBD1 matching 7 bases. This CDR3 has 16 amino acids. V was pared by 0 bases and J by 1 base, with 5 bases of the junction left unmatched. Germline lookup yields CDR1 SGHRS and CDR2 YFSETQ.

In the case of this clone: The same CDR3 can be traced to other DNA sequences in this sample. The CDR3 spells CSVGQGNYGYTF. CDR3 nucleotides: TGCAGCGTCGGACAGGGTAACTATGGCTACACCTTC. The V call is TRBV29-1, the J call TRBJ1-2, with 8 positions matching TRBD1. The CDR3 contains 12 residues. Germline assignment: CDR1 SQVTM and CDR2 ANQGSEA. V dropped 6 bases and J dropped 1; count of bases not matched to a gene: 1.

This clone was seen repeatedly, ten times or more. This chain uses TRBV5-4 with TRBJ2-1; 11 bases fit TRBD1. CDR3 size: 15 residues. Germline CDR1 is SGHNT and CDR2 is YYREEE (reference sequence). Germline trimming cut 3 bases from V and 5 bases from J; bases unmatched to any gene: 4. The CDR3 nucleotides read TGTGCCAGCAGCTCCGGGACAGGGGGAAACAATGAGCAGTTCTTC. This codes for CASSSGTGGNNEQFF.

The chain carries TRBV5-1 and TRBJ2-1; D remains unclear. CDR3 size: 14 residues. V dropped 4 bases and J dropped 4 bases, with 12 bases sitting between them. In germline, CDR1 is SGHRS, CDR2 YFSETQ. CDR3 loop: CASSAETSYNEQFF. The CDR3 region has the DNA TGCGCCAGCAGCGCCGAGACAAGTTACAATGAGCAGTTCTTC.

J is TRBJ2-1 and V is TRBV5-1, with D maybe TRBD1 (5 bases). Germline V gene lookup returns CDR1 SGHRS and CDR2 YFSETQ. The CDR3 has 15 amino acids. Trimming took 4 bases from V and 4 from J, leaving 15 bases between them. The CDR3 spells CASSPQGHGYNEQFF. The CDR3 DNA is TGCGCCAGCAGCCCTCAGGGCCATGGGTACAATGAGCAGTTCTTC.

The J gene is TRBJ2-7, the V gene TRBV29-1; 7 bases map to TRBD1. The CDR3 loop spans 13 amino acids. Looked up from germline, CDR1 is SQVTM and CDR2 is ANQGSEA. Germline trimming cut 7 bases from V and 6 bases from J; bases unmatched to any gene: 12. CDR3: CSASPGTAFEQYF. The CDR3 bases are TGCAGCGCCTCCCCCGGGACAGCATTCGAGCAGTACTTC.

The chain joins TRBV27 to TRBJ2-1; 8 bases agree with TRBD2. V lost 6 bases, J lost 5 bases, and 9 bases stayed unmatched. CDR3 length equals 15 residues. Germline values: CDR1 MNHEY, CDR2 SMNVEV (reference sequence). DNA for the CDR3: TGTGCCAGCAGCTCATATTTAGCGGGGAACAATGAGCAGTTCTTC. Translating it yields CASSSYLAGNNEQFF.